The clone carrying this T cell receptor (beta chain) showed up just once. The data belong to a study of cytomegalovirus exposure and HLA in healthy donors. This CDR3 comprises 14 residues. Losses at the gene ends were 5 bases for V and 3 bases for J; bases not matched to a gene: 7. Looked up from germline, CDR1 is SGHRS and CDR2 is YFSETQ. Primers: 60 Vbeta forward and 13 Jbeta reverse. Assay: immunoSEQ multiplex PCR; the TCRdb copy retains only in-frame clones and omits some. The data hold some 120,000 clones, with around 80% observed a single time. This receptor was identified in a man aged 50-60 years in good health and CMV-seronegative. Sequencing used PBMCs. The V gene is TRBV5-1, the J gene TRBJ2-7, with TRBD1 matching 8 bases. In nucleotides, the CDR3 is TGCGCCAGCAGTAGAGACAGGGGCGGCTACGAGCAGTACTTC. Translation: CASSRDRGGYEQYF.